This T cell receptor (beta chain) comes out of a study of T cell repertoires in cytomegalovirus infection. Study details: Matching HLA type and CMV infection were both indicated by public TCR beta signatures.

Deletions cut 5 bases from V and 3 bases from J, with 8 bases between. Germline loops: CDR1 SGHTA, CDR2 FQGNSA. CDR3 length equals 12 residues. This clonotype was observed at least ten times. Its matching antigen is unknown. Study-wide points: The ex vivo response was dominated by HLA-C-restricted CMV-specific TCR beta clonotypes. CMV carriers having the relevant HLA were flagged by cumulative public TCR beta family frequency.

TCRdb re-derived calls from the reads in MiXCR, one entry per CDR3 protein. The table lists around 490,000 distinct CDR3 sequences, 26% of them singletons. The source of this sequence is a human donor in good health (CMV status not recorded). Some clones in this sample may be carry-over from other donors' samples. This chain connects TRBV7-2 to TRBJ2-7; tentative D call: TRBD1 (5 bases). Sequencing was done on a sample of PBMCs. DNA of the CDR3: TGTGCCAGCAGCCCGACAGACTACGAGCAGTACTTC. Its protein product is CASSPTDYEQYF.